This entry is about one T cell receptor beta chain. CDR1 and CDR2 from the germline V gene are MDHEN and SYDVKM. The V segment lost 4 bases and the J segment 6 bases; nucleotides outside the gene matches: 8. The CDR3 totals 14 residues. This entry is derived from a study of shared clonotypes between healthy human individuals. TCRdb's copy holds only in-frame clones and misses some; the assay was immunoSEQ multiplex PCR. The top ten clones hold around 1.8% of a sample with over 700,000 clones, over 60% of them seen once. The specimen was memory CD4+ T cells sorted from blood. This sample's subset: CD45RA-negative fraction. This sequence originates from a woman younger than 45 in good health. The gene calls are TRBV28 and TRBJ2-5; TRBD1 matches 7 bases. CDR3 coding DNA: TGTGCCAGCAGTTCCATCGACAGGGAAAAGACCCAGTACTTC. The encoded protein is CASSSIDREKTQYF.